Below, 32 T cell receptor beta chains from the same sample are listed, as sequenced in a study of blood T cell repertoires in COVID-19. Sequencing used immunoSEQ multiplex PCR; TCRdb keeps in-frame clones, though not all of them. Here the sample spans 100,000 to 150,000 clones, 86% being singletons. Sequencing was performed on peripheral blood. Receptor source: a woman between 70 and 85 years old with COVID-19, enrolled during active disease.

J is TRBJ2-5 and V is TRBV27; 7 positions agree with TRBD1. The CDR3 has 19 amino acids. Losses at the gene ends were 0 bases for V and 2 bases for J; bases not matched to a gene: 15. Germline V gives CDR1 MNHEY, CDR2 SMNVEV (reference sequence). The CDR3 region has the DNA TGTGCCAGCAGTTTATCGACAGGGTTCCATTCCACCCCACAAGAGACCCAGTACTTC. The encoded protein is CASSLSTGFHSTPQETQYF.

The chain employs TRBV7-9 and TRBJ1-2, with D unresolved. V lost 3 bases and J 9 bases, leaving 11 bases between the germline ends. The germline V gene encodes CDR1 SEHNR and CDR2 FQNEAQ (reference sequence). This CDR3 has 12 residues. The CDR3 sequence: CASSFLAGSYTF. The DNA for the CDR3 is TGTGCCAGCAGCTTCCTCGCGGGGAGCTACACCTTC.

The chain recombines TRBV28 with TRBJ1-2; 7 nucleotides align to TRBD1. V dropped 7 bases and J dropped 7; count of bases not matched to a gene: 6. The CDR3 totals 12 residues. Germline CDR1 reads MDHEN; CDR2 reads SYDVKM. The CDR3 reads CASITGDFGYTF. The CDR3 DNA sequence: TGTGCCAGCATCACAGGGGATTTTGGCTACACCTTC.

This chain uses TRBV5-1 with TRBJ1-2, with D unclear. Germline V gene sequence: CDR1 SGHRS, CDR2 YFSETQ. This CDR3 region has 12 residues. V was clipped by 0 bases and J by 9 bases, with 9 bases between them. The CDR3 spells CASSLGSDSYTF. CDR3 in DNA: TGCGCCAGCAGCTTGGGGTCAGATAGCTACACCTTC.

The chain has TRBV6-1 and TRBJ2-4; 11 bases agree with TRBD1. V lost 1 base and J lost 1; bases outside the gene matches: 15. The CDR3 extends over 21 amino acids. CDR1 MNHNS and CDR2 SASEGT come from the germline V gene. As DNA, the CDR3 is TGTGCCAGCAGTGAAGAAGGTTTCGGGACAGGGGGTGGTATGGCCAAAAACATTCAGTACTTC. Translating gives CASSEEGFGTGGGMAKNIQYF.

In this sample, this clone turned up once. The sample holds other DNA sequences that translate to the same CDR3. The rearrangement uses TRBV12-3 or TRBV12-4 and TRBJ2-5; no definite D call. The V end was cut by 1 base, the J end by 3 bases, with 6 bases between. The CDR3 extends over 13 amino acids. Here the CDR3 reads CASSLGREETQYF. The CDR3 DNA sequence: TGTGCCAGCAGTTTAGGCCGCGAAGAGACCCAGTACTTC.

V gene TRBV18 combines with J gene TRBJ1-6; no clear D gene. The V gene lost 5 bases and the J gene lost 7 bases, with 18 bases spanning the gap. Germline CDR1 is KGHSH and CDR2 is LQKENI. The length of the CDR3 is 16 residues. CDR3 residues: CASSNSGRGANSPLHF. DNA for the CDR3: TGTGCCAGCTCAAACTCGGGGAGAGGTGCGAATTCACCCCTCCACTTT. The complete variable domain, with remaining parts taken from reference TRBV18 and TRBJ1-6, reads NAGVMQNPRHLVRRRGQEARLRCSPMKGHSHVYWYRQLPEEGLKFMVYLQKENIIDESGMPKERFSAEFPKEGPSILRIQQVVRGDSAAYFCASSNSGRGANSPLHFGNGTRLTVT.

For the CDR3, the DNA is TGTGCCAGCAGCTCCCGGGGGGGGACAGGGAAAGGCTACACCTTC. Translation: CASSSRGGTGKGYTF. The chain is built from TRBV9 and TRBJ1-2; 9 bases agree with TRBD1. Germline V gene sequence: CDR1 SGDLS, CDR2 YYNGEE. Trimming took 4 bases from V and 8 from J; bases not matched to a gene: 12. The CDR3 runs to 15 residues.

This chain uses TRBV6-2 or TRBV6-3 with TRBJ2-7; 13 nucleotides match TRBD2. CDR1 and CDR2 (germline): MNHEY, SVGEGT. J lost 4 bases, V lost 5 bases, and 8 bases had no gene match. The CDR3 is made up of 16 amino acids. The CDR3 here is CASSRTSGGGEYEQYF. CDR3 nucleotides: TGTGCCAGCAGTCGGACTAGCGGGGGCGGAGAGTACGAGCAGTACTTC.

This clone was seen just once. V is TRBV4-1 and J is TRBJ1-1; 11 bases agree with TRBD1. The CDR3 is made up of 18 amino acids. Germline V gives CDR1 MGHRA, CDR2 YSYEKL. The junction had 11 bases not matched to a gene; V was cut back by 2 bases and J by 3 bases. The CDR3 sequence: CASSQRTGGRLGDTEAFF. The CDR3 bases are TGCGCCAGCAGCCAACGGACAGGGGGCCGTCTCGGCGACACTGAAGCTTTCTTT.

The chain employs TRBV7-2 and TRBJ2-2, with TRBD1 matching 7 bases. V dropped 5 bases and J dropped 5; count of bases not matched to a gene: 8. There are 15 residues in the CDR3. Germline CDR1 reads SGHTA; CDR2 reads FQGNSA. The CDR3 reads CASSRWTGLTGELFF. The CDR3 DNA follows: TGTGCCAGCAGCCGTTGGACAGGATTGACCGGGGAGCTGTTTTTT.

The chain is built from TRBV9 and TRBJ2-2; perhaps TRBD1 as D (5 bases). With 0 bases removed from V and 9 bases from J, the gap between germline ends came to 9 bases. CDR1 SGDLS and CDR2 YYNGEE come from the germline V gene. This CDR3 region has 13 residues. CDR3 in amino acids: CASSVDKGRELFF. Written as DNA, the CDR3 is TGTGCCAGCAGCGTAGATAAGGGGAGGGAGCTGTTTTTT. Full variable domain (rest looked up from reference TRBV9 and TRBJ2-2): DSGVTQTPKHLITATGQRVTLRCSPRSGDLSVYWYQQSLDQGLQFLIQYYNGEERAKGNILERFSAQQFPDLHSELNLSSLELGDSALYFCASSVDKGRELFFGEGSRLTVL.

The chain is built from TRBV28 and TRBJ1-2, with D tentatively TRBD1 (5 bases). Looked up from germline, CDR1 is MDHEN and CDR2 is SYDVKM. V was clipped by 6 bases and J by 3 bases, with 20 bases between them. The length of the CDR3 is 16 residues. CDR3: CASRPAGTGGYYGYTF. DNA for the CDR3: TGTGCCAGCAGACCAGCCGGGACCGGGGGTTACTATGGCTACACCTTC.

The CDR3 DNA follows: TGTGCCAGCGCGTTGGGACAGGGGAGTCCCTACGAGCAGTACTTC. It specifies CASALGQGSPYEQYF. The chain uses TRBV25-1 and TRBJ2-7; TRBD1 matches at 10 bases. V dropped 8 bases and J dropped 2; count of bases not matched to a gene: 9. CDR1 is MGHDK, CDR2 SYGVNS, per germline. This CDR3 comprises 15 residues.

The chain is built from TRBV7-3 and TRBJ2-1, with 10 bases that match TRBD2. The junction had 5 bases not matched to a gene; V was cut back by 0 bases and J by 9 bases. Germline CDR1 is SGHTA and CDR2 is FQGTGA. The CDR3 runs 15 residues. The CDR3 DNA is TGTGCCAGCAGCTTAACCAGCGGGGGGGCGATTGAGCAGTTCTTC. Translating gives CASSLTSGGAIEQFF. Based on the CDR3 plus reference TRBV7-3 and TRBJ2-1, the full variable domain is GAGVSQTPSNKVTEKGKYVELRCDPISGHTALYWYRQSLGQGPEFLIYFQGTGAADDSGLPNDRFFAVRPEGSVSTLKIQRTERGDSAVYLCASSLTSGGAIEQFFGPGTRLTVL.

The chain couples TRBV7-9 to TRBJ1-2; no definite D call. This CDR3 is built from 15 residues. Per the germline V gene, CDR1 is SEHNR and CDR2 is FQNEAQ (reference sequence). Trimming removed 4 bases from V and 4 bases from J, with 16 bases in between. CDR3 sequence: CASSSWETTFYGYTF. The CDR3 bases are TGTGCCAGCAGCTCCTGGGAGACGACTTTCTATGGCTACACCTTC.

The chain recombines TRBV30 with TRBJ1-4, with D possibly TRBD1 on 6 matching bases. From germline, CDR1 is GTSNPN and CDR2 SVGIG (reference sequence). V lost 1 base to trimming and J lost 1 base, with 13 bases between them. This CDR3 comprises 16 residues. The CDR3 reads CAWSAPQTGTNEKLFF. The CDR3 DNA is TGTGCCTGGAGTGCCCCTCAGACAGGAACTAATGAAAAACTGTTTTTT.

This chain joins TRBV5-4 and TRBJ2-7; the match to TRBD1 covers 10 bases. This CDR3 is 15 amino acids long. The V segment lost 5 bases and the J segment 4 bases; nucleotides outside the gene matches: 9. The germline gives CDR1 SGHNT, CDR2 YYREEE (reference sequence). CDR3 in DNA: TGTGCCAGCAGAGTGGCCGGGACAGGGGTGTACGAGCAGTACTTC. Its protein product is CASRVAGTGVYEQYF.

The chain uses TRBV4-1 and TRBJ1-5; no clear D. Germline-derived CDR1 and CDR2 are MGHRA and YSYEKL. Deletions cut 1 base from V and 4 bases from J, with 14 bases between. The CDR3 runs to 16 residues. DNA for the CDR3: TGCGCCAGCAGCCAAGGGACTCCGGGAGGGAATCAGCCCCAGCATTTT. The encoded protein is CASSQGTPGGNQPQHF.

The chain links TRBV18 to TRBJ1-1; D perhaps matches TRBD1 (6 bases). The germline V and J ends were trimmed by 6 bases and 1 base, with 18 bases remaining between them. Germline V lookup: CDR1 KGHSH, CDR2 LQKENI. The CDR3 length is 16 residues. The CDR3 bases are TGTGCCAGCTCGGCGAACAGGGCAATAACGAACACTGAAGCTTTCTTT. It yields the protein CASSANRAITNTEAFF.

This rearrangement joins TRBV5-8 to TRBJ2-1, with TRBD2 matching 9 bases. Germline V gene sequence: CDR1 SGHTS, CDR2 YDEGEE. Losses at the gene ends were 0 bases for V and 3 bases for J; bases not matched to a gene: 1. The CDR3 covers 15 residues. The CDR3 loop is CASSLGLADYNEQFF. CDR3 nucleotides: TGTGCCAGCAGCTTGGGACTAGCGGACTACAATGAGCAGTTCTTC.

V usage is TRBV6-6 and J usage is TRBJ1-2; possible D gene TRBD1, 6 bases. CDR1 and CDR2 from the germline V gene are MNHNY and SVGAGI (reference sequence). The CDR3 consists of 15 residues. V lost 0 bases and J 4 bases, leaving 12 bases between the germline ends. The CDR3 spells CASSYSGATSYGYTF. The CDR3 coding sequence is TGTGCCAGCAGTTACTCGGGGGCCACTTCCTATGGCTACACCTTC.

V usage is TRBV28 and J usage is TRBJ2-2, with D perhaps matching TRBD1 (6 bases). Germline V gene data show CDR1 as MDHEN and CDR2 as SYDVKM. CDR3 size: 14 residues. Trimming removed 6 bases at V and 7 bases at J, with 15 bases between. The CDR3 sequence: CASRWGQSFGELFF. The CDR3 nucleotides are TGTGCCAGCAGGTGGGGGCAGTCGTTCGGGGAGCTGTTTTTT.

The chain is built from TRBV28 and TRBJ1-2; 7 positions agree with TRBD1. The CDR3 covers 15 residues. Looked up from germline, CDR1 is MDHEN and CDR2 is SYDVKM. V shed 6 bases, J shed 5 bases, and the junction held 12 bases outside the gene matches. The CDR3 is CASSNHRGFNYGYTF. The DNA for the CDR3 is TGTGCCAGCAGCAACCACAGGGGCTTTAATTATGGCTACACCTTC.

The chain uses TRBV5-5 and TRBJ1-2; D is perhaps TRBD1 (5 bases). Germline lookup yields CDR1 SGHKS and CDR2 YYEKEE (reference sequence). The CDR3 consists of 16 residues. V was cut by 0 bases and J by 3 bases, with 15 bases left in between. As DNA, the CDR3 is TGTGCCAGCAGCTTGGGAGTGGGGGGTCAGGACTATGGCTACACCTTC. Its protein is CASSLGVGGQDYGYTF. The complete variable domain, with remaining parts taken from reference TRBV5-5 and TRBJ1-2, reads DAGVTQSPTHLIKTRGQQVTLRCSPISGHKSVSWYQQVLGQGPQFIFQYYEKEERGRGNFPDRFSARQFPNYSSELNVNALLLGDSALYLCASSLGVGGQDYGYTFGSGTRLTVV.

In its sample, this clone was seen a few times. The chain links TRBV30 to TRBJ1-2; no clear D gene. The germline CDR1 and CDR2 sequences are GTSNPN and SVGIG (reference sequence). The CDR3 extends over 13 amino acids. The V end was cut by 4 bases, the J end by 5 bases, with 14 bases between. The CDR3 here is CAWMIRVEYGYTF. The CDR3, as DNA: TGTGCCTGGATGATTCGGGTAGAGTATGGCTACACCTTC.

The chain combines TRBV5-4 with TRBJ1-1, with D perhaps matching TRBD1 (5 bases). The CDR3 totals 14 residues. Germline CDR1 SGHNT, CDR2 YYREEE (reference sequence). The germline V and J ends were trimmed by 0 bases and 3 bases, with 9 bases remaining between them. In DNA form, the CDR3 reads TGTGCCAGCAGCTTGGTAGGGGAGGACACTGAAGCTTTCTTT. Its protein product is CASSLVGEDTEAFF.

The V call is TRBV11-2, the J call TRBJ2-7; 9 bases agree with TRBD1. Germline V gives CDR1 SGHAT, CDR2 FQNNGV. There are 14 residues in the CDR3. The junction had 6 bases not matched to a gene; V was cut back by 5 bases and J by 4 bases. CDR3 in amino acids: CASSAGQGRYEQYF. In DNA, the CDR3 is TGTGCCAGCAGCGCGGGACAGGGTAGATACGAGCAGTACTTC.

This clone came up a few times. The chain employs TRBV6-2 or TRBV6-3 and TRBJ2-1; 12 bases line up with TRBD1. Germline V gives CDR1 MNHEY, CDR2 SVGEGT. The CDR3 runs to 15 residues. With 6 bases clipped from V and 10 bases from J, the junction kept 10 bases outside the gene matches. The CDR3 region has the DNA TGTGCCAGCAGCCGCCCCGGGACAGGGGGCCAGGAGCAGTTCTTC. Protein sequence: CASSRPGTGGQEQFF.

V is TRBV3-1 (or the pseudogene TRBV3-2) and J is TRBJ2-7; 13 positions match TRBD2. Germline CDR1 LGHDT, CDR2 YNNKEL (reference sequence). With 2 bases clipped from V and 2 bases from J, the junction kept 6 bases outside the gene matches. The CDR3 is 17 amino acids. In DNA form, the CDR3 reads TGTGCCAGCAGCCAACCGGGACTAGCGGGGCTCGCCTACGAGCAGTACTTC. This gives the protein CASSQPGLAGLAYEQYF.

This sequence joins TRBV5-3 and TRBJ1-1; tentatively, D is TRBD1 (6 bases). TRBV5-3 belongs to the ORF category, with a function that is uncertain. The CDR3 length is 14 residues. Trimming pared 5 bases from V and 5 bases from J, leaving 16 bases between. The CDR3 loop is CARSPGGRLTEAFF. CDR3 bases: TGTGCCAGAAGTCCGGGGGGGCGTTTGACTGAAGCTTTCTTT.

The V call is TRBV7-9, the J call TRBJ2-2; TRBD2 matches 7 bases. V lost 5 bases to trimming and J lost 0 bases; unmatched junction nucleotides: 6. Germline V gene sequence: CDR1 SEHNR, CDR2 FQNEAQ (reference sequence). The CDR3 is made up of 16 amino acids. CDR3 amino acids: CASSIGGVTNTGELFF. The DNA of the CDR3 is TGTGCCAGCAGCATTGGGGGGGTAACGAACACCGGGGAGCTGTTTTTT. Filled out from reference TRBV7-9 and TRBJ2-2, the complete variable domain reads DTGVSQNPRHKITKRGQNVTFRCDPISEHNRLYWYRQTLGQGPEFLTYFQNEAQLEKSRLLSDRFSAERPKGSFSTLEIQRTEQGDSAMYLCASSIGGVTNTGELFFGEGSRLTVL.